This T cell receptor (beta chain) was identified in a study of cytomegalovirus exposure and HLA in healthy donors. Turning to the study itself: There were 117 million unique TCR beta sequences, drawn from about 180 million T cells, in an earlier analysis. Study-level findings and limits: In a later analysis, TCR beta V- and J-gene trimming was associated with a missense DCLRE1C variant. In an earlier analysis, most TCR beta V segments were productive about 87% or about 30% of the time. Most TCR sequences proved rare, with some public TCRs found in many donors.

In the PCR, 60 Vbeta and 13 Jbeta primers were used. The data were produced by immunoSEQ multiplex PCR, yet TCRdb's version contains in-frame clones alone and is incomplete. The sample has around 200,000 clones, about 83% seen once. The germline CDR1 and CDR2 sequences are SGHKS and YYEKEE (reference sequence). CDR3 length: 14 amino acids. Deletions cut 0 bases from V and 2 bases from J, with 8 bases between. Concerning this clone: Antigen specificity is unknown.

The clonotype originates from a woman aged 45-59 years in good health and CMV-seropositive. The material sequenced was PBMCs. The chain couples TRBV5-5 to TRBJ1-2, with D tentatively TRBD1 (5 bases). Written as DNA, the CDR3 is TGTGCCAGCAGCTTGGAATCAGGGAACTATGGCTACACCTTC. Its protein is CASSLESGNYGYTF.